The rows below give T cell receptor beta chains drawn from one sample of a study of blood T cell repertoires in COVID-19. TCRdb's copy holds only in-frame clones and misses some; the assay was immunoSEQ multiplex PCR. This table holds 95,000 to 150,000 clones, more than 70% found once. Sequencing used peripheral blood. The origin of the receptors is a woman older than 75 with acute or convalescent COVID-19. CDR3s include the opening cysteine and the closing phenylalanine or tryptophan. Each record gives: clone size, J gene, V gene, D gene, CDR3 DNA, CDR3 protein. D genes are given only for firm matches. Clone size, where shown, is once, few, many, or a class for clones that have expanded.

NA,TRBJ2-2,TRBV28,TRBD1,TGTGCCAGCAGTTTGTTCTACCCGGGACAGGGGAACACCGGGGAGCTGTTTTTT,CASSLFYPGQGNTGELFF
NA,TRBJ1-5,TRBV29-1,NA,TGCAGCGTACAACAGGGAAGCAATCAGCCCCAGCATTTT,CSVQQGSNQPQHF
NA,TRBJ1-2,TRBV6-6,NA,TGTGCCAGCAGCCGCCCGGGTAACTATGGCTACACCTTC,CASSRPGNYGYTF
NA,TRBJ1-6,TRBV5-4,TRBD1,TGTGCCAGCAGCCCCCGGGACAGGGGTGAATCACCCCTCCACTTT,CASSPRDRGESPLHF
NA,TRBJ2-3,TRBV5-1,NA,TGCGCCAGCAGCTTGGTTCTGGGCTACACAGATACGCAGTATTTT,CASSLVLGYTDTQYF
NA,TRBJ2-2,TRBV3-1/TRBV3-2,NA,TGTGCCAGCAGCTCGACAGGCGCCCCAGTGGGGGAGCTGTTTTTT,CASSSTGAPVGELFF
NA,TRBJ2-7,TRBV10-3,TRBD1,TGTGCCATCAGTGACAGGGACAGCTACGAGCAGTACTTC,CAISDRDSYEQYF
NA,TRBJ2-1,TRBV19,TRBD1,TGTGCCAGTAGTGGGGACAGATCCAAGGGGTCGTTCTTC,CASSGDRSKGSFF
NA,TRBJ1-2,TRBV6-1,NA,TGTGCCAGCAGCTCAGGGGAGAGAAATGGCTACACCTTC,CASSSGERNGYTF
NA,TRBJ2-7,TRBV19,NA,TGTGCCAGTAGCCTAACCCGGGGAGAGCAGTACTTC,CASSLTRGEQYF
NA,TRBJ1-5,TRBV6-2/TRBV6-3,TRBD1,TGTGCCAGCAGTCCGGGACAGGGTTATCAGCCCCAGCATTTT,CASSPGQGYQPQHF
NA,TRBJ2-7,TRBV4-1,NA,TGCGCCAGCAGCCAATTATTCGCAGGGGTGGGCTACGAGCAGTACTTC,CASSQLFAGVGYEQYF
NA,TRBJ1-1,TRBV28,NA,TGTGCCAGCAGTCCTACAGGGTCTGGGGCTTTCTTT,CASSPTGSGAFF
NA,TRBJ2-5,TRBV6-2/TRBV6-3,TRBD2,TGTGCCAGCAGTTCCTTAGCGGGGGACCGCAGGACCCAGTACTTC,CASSSLAGDRRTQYF
NA,TRBJ2-7,TRBV12-5,NA,TGTGCTAGTGGTTTATCAGGGAACTACGAGCAGTACTTC,CASGLSGNYEQYF
NA,TRBJ1-6,TRBV2,NA,TGTGCCAGCAGTGTGGGCAGGCCCTCCTATAATTCACCCCTCCACTTT,CASSVGRPSYNSPLHF
NA,TRBJ1-2,TRBV6-5,TRBD1,TGTGCCAGCAGTTACTCGGACAGGGCCTATGGCTACACCTTC,CASSYSDRAYGYTF
NA,TRBJ1-2,TRBV6-6,NA,TGTGCCAGCAGTATCCCGGACTATGGCTACACCTTC,CASSIPDYGYTF
NA,TRBJ2-7,TRBV19,TRBD1,TGTGCCAGTAGTATAGGTCAGGGGGCGGACGAGCAGTACTTC,CASSIGQGADEQYF
once,TRBJ1-5,TRBV6-5,TRBD1,TGTGCCAGCAGTCAAAAGGGGGCGTATCAGCCCCAGCATTTT,CASSQKGAYQPQHF
NA,TRBJ2-1,TRBV4-1,TRBD1,TGCGCCAGCAGCCAAGCCCCCGACAGGGACAATGAGCAGTTCTTC,CASSQAPDRDNEQFF
NA,TRBJ2-7,TRBV7-2,TRBD1,TGTGCCAGCAGCATAGACAGGGCCTTCTCCTACGAGCAGTACTTC,CASSIDRAFSYEQYF
NA,TRBJ1-1,TRBV23-1,NA,TGCGCCAGCAGGGGGGGAGCAGGCCGCTTT,CASRGGAGRF
few,TRBJ1-1,TRBV5-1,NA,TGCGCCAGCAAGAAGGGAGACACTGAAGCTTTCTTT,CASKKGDTEAFF
NA,TRBJ2-1,TRBV6-6,NA,TGTGCCAGCAGTTACCCGGGGGTCTCCTACAATGAGCAGTTCTTC,CASSYPGVSYNEQFF
NA,TRBJ2-1,TRBV6-5,TRBD2,TGTGCCAGCAGTCACGGGGGGGGCTCCTACAATGAGCAGTTCTTC,CASSHGGGSYNEQFF
NA,TRBJ1-4,TRBV27,NA,TGTGCCAGCAGTGCGTCGCAGGGCGGAAAACTGTTTTTT,CASSASQGGKLFF
NA,TRBJ1-2,TRBV24-1,TRBD1,TGTGCCACCAGTGAGGTGGGGGACAGGGTCGGCTACACCTTC,CATSEVGDRVGYTF
NA,TRBJ2-1,TRBV6-5,NA,TGTGCCGGTCCCGCGGGGGCTGGAAATGAGCAGTTCTTC,CAGPAGAGNEQFF
NA,TRBJ2-7,TRBV7-2,NA,TGTGCCAGCAGCTTAGAAGGCGGCCCCTACGAGCAGTACTTC,CASSLEGGPYEQYF
once,TRBJ2-1,TRBV12-1,NA,TGTGCCAGCAGCCGAGATTTAGCGGGAGCTACCAATGAGCAGTTCTTC,CASSRDLAGATNEQFF
NA,TRBJ2-3,TRBV9,TRBD1,TGTGCCAGCAGCGTAACACAGGGGGTAGATACGCAGTATTTT,CASSVTQGVDTQYF
NA,TRBJ2-4,TRBV5-1,TRBD1,TGCGCCAGCAGCTTGGGGTTGGGACAGGGGCAAAACATTCAGTACTTC,CASSLGLGQGQNIQYF
NA,TRBJ2-2,TRBV7-3,NA,TGTGCCAGCAGACCGGGAATAGGGACCGGGGAGCTGTTTTTT,CASRPGIGTGELFF
NA,TRBJ2-3,TRBV3-1/TRBV3-2,TRBD2,TGTGCCAGCAGCCAAGATCTAGCGGTAAAAACAGATACGCAGTATTTT,CASSQDLAVKTDTQYF
NA,TRBJ1-2,TRBV20-1,NA,TGCAGTGCTACTGGTGAGAGCGGCTACACCTTC,CSATGESGYTF
NA,TRBJ2-3,TRBV9,TRBD2,TGTGCCAGCAGCGGACGACTAGCGGGGGCGACAGATACGCAGTATTTT,CASSGRLAGATDTQYF
NA,TRBJ1-2,TRBV19,NA,TGTGCCAGTACCCCAAGTAGGGTACAGGACTATGGCTACACCTTC,CASTPSRVQDYGYTF
NA,TRBJ2-3,TRBV5-1,TRBD2,TGCGCCAGCAGCCCCAGGACTAGCGGGGGGACAGATACGCAGTATTTT,CASSPRTSGGTDTQYF
NA,TRBJ1-1,TRBV6-5,NA,TGTGCCAGCAGTTTCGGACAGTTGAACACTGAAGCTTTCTTT,CASSFGQLNTEAFF
NA,TRBJ1-2,TRBV6-5,NA,TGTGCCAGCGGACAGACTTCTCTTTATGGCTACACCTTC,CASGQTSLYGYTF
NA,TRBJ1-2,TRBV29-1,TRBD1,TGCAGCGTTGATCCGAGACAGGGGGCTGCTGGCTACACCTTC,CSVDPRQGAAGYTF
NA,TRBJ2-1,TRBV28,TRBD1,TGTGCCAGTTTAGAACGACAGGGCGAGCAGTTCTTC,CASLERQGEQFF
NA,TRBJ1-5,TRBV18,NA,TGTGCCAGCTCACCCCGACAGGCCCTCCAGCCCCAGCATTTT,CASSPRQALQPQHF
NA,TRBJ1-2,TRBV7-9,NA,TGTGCCAGCAGCCGTACAGGGATTTACGGCTACACCTTC,CASSRTGIYGYTF
NA,TRBJ2-5,TRBV4-2,TRBD2,TGTGCCAGCAGCCTCGGGACTAGCGCAAAAGAGACCCAGTACTTC,CASSLGTSAKETQYF
once,TRBJ2-3,TRBV4-2,NA,TGTGCCAGCAGCCAAGACGGGACGGGGGGCCTGGATACGCAGTATTTT,CASSQDGTGGLDTQYF
NA,TRBJ2-3,TRBV21-1,NA,TGTGCCAGCAGCAAAGCGCTAAATCTAATCGGGAATACTACCACAGATACGCAGTATTTT,CASSKALNLIGNTTTDTQYF
NA,TRBJ1-1,TRBV4-2,NA,TGTGCCAGCAGCCAAGATGGGCAGGGGATCACTGAAGCTTTCTTT,CASSQDGQGITEAFF
NA,TRBJ2-2,TRBV19,NA,TGTGCCAGTACTGCTCGGTTGGGAGTGGATCCCGGGGAGCTGTTTTTT,CASTARLGVDPGELFF
NA,TRBJ1-2,TRBV12-3/TRBV12-4,NA,TGTGCCAGCAGTATTAAGGGGATTAGCGGCTACACCTTC,CASSIKGISGYTF
NA,TRBJ1-1,TRBV7-9,TRBD1,TGTGCCAGCAGCTTGGACCTGGACAGGGTCGCTTTCTTT,CASSLDLDRVAFF
NA,TRBJ2-7,TRBV28,NA,TGTGCCAGCAGTTCCCCCGGACATTCCTACGAGCAGTACTTC,CASSSPGHSYEQYF